This record concerns one T cell receptor (beta chain) sequence. The CDR3 is 13 amino acids. Germline V lookup: CDR1 SQVTM, CDR2 ANQGSEA. J lost 1 base, V lost 1 base, and 0 bases had no gene match. Assay: immunoSEQ multiplex PCR; the TCRdb copy retains only in-frame clones and omits some. The sample has about 180,000 clones, approximately 87% seen once; the top ten hold around 20%. These data are taken from a study of blood T cell repertoires in COVID-19. The sequencing sample was made of peripheral blood. The chain carries TRBV29-1 and TRBJ1-1; 7 nucleotides match TRBD1. This TCR derives from a man in his 70s with active or convalescent COVID-19. The CDR3 loop is CSVEGTGNTEAFF. CDR3 in DNA: TGCAGCGTTGAAGGGACAGGGAACACTGAAGCTTTCTTT.